This is a list of T cell receptor beta chains from one sample in a study of identical twins. TCRdb redid the calling of the 5' RACE reads with MiXCR, one entry per CDR3 protein. The sample includes 600,000 to 800,000 distinct CDR3 sequences, around 20% of them seen just once. This sample also belongs to another study, concerning T cells expressing NK-cell markers.

Sequencing was carried out using PBMCs. The receptor set was obtained from a young woman in good health. Both conserved end residues are part of each CDR3. A D gene is named only where the DNA matches it firmly. Where a row states a size, it is once, few, many or the class of an expanded clone; other rows omit it.

D	J	size	V	length	DNA	CDR3
TRBD1	TRBJ2-7	few	TRBV18	14	TGTGCCAGCTCACCACCCGCAGGGGGCTACGAGCAGTACTTC	CASSPPAGGYEQYF
NA	TRBJ2-1	NA	TRBV6-2/TRBV6-3	13	TGTGCCAGCAGTTACCCCAGACGCGGTGAGCAGTTCTTC	CASSYPRRGEQFF
TRBD2	TRBJ2-3	few	TRBV11-1	18	TGTGCCAGCAGCTTTCCCCCTCGACTAGCGGGAACTACAGATACGCAGTATTTT	CASSFPPRLAGTTDTQYF
NA	TRBJ2-1	NA	TRBV7-2	15	TGTGCCAGCAGCTTAGCAGCGGTCTTATACAATGAGCAGTTCTTC	CASSLAAVLYNEQFF
NA	TRBJ1-3	once	TRBV18	15	TGTGCCAGCTCACCACAGGGGAACTCTGGAAACACCATATATTTT	CASSPQGNSGNTIYF
NA	TRBJ1-5	few	TRBV6-5	13	TGTGCCAGCAGTTACTCGGCGCATCAGCCCCAGCATTTT	CASSYSAHQPQHF
NA	TRBJ2-7	few	TRBV5-1	14	TGCGCCAGCAGCTTGTCAGGGTACGACAACGAGCAGTACTTC	CASSLSGYDNEQYF
NA	TRBJ2-2	NA	TRBV5-1	14	TGCGCCAGCAGCTTGCAGGGAGGCACCGGGGAGCTGTTTTTT	CASSLQGGTGELFF
TRBD1	TRBJ2-5	many	TRBV12-3/TRBV12-4	13	TGTGCCAGCAGTTTCCGACAGGGAGAGACCCAGTACTTC	CASSFRQGETQYF
TRBD2	TRBJ2-3	many	TRBV27	14	TGTGCCAGCAGTTCAGGACTAGCGACAGATACGCAGTATTTT	CASSSGLATDTQYF
NA	TRBJ2-1	NA	TRBV6-5	16	TGTGCCAGCAGTTACTCGATTTCTCCGCTTCGGAATGAGCAGTTCTTC	CASSYSISPLRNEQFF
NA	TRBJ1-6	NA	TRBV6-5	15	TGTGCCAGCAGTTACCGGACAGCTGGAAATTCACCCCTCCACTTT	CASSYRTAGNSPLHF
NA	TRBJ2-3	NA	TRBV5-1	15	TGCGCCAGCAGCTTACTTCACGCGAGCACAGATACGCAGTATTTT	CASSLLHASTDTQYF
NA	TRBJ2-1	NA	TRBV12-3/TRBV12-4	15	TGTGCCAGCGGCGGGACAGTAGGAAACTACAATGAGCAGTTCTTC	CASGGTVGNYNEQFF
TRBD2	TRBJ2-1	few	TRBV7-9	12	TGTGCCAGCAGCTCAGGCGGGGGTGAGCAGTTCTTC	CASSSGGGEQFF
TRBD2	TRBJ2-7	few	TRBV6-1	18	TGTGCCAGCAGACTGACAGGGAGACGGACTAGCGGGATCTACGAGCAGTACTTC	CASRLTGRRTSGIYEQYF
NA	TRBJ2-7	many	TRBV12-3/TRBV12-4	14	TGTGCCAGCAGTTTAGCGGCAGGGGTGTGGGAGCAGTACTTC	CASSLAAGVWEQYF
NA	TRBJ1-1	NA	TRBV6-6	12	TGTGCCAGCAGTACAGGGTTTCGAGAAGCTTTCTTT	CASSTGFREAFF
NA	TRBJ2-1	few	TRBV30	10	TGTGCCTGGAGTGAGAATGAGCAGTTCTTC	CAWSENEQFF
TRBD2	TRBJ2-3	NA	TRBV27	16	TGTGCCAGCAGTTTGATAGCGGGAGGGCGAACAGATACGCAGTATTTT	CASSLIAGGRTDTQYF
NA	TRBJ1-1	few	TRBV12-3/TRBV12-4	14	TGTGCCAGCAGTTTGCCAGGTTGGGACACTGAAGCTTTCTTT	CASSLPGWDTEAFF
NA	TRBJ2-1	NA	TRBV12-3/TRBV12-4	15	TGTGCCAGCAGCTCGATCGGGGGCATATACAATGAGCAGTTCTTC	CASSSIGGIYNEQFF
NA	TRBJ2-1	NA	TRBV12-3/TRBV12-4	16	TGTGCCAGCAGGGCAGGAATATCCAGCTCCTACAATGAGCAGTTCTTC	CASRAGISSSYNEQFF
NA	TRBJ2-3	many	TRBV20-1	14	TGCAGTGCTAGAGATTCCAGTTCAGGCGATACGCAGTATTTT	CSARDSSSGDTQYF
NA	TRBJ2-3	NA	TRBV5-6	14	TGTGCCAGCAGCTTGATAGGCAGCACAGATACGCAGTATTTT	CASSLIGSTDTQYF
NA	TRBJ1-2	NA	TRBV27	14	TGTGCCAGCAGTGGGGTTTGGCCGCCGTACGGCTACACCTTC	CASSGVWPPYGYTF
TRBD1	TRBJ1-2	NA	TRBV10-3	15	TGTGCCATCAGTTTCGTCCGGGACAGCTCTATTCGCTACACCTTC	CAISFVRDSSIRYTF
TRBD1	TRBJ2-7	few	TRBV6-5	14	TGTGCCAGCAGTTTACAGGGGGCCATGGGTGAGCAGTACTTC	CASSLQGAMGEQYF
TRBD2	TRBJ2-3	NA	TRBV10-3	19	TGTGCCATCAGCTCTCCGACTGACCGGGCGGGAGCTGGCACAGATACGCAGTATTTT	CAISSPTDRAGAGTDTQYF
NA	TRBJ2-1	NA	TRBV5-1	12	TGCGCCAGCAGCTTCGGGACGATTGAGCAGTTCTTC	CASSFGTIEQFF
NA	TRBJ2-5	few	TRBV6-1	14	TGTGCCAGCAGGGTCGCCCAGGGGATAGAGACCCAGTACTTC	CASRVAQGIETQYF
NA	TRBJ2-1	few	TRBV7-9	15	TGTGCCAGCAGCTTTCTAGGCGGACTCTACAATGAGCAGTTCTTC	CASSFLGGLYNEQFF
NA	TRBJ1-1	many	TRBV6-5	11	TGTGCCAGCAGCATGGGCACTGAAGCTTTCTTT	CASSMGTEAFF
TRBD1	TRBJ2-2	NA	TRBV11-1	18	TGTGCCAGCAGCGGAAAGGGGGACAGGCCCGCGAACACCGGGGAGCTGTTTTTT	CASSGKGDRPANTGELFF
TRBD2	TRBJ2-1	NA	TRBV6-1	15	TGTGCCAGCAGGTGGACTAGCGGGGGGGAGAATGAGCAGTTCTTC	CASRWTSGGENEQFF
NA	TRBJ2-4	NA	TRBV5-1	14	TGCGCCAGCAGCTTGGAAGGTCGCAAAAACATTCAGTACTTC	CASSLEGRKNIQYF
NA	TRBJ2-6	NA	TRBV5-1	16	TGCGCCAGCAGCTTTTGGTCCAGGGCCGGGGCCAACGTCCTGACTTTC	CASSFWSRAGANVLTF
NA	TRBJ2-3	few	TRBV20-1	15	TGCAGTGCCCCCCGAACCACATGGGCCCCAGATACGCAGTATTTT	CSAPRTTWAPDTQYF
NA	TRBJ2-1	once	TRBV15	14	TGTGCCACCAGCAGAGATCTGGGGGGCGTAGAGCAGTTCTTC	CATSRDLGGVEQFF
NA	TRBJ1-2	few	TRBV7-9	13	TGTGCCAGCAGCTTAACAGGGTTGGATGGCTACACCTTC	CASSLTGLDGYTF
NA	TRBJ1-6	few	TRBV20-1	14	TGCAGTGCTCTAATGGAGAAAGATAATTCACCCCTCCACTTT	CSALMEKDNSPLHF
TRBD1	TRBJ1-1	NA	TRBV10-2	15	TGCGCCAGCACCGAACGACAGGGAGGTAGCACTGAAGCTTTCTTT	CASTERQGGSTEAFF
NA	TRBJ1-2	NA	TRBV10-3	11	TGTGCCACACAGACAGACTATGGCTACACCTTC	CATQTDYGYTF
TRBD2	TRBJ2-1	few	TRBV5-1	14	TGCGCCAGCAAAGCGGGGCAATCCTACAATGAGCAGTTCTTC	CASKAGQSYNEQFF
TRBD2	TRBJ2-3	NA	TRBV9	15	TGTGCCAGCAGCGTAGTAGGAGCGGGAGCGGATACGCAGTATTTT	CASSVVGAGADTQYF
TRBD1	TRBJ1-4	few	TRBV6-1	16	TGTGCCAGCAGCCCGGGACAGGACACAACTAATGAAAAACTGTTTTTT	CASSPGQDTTNEKLFF
NA	TRBJ2-7	NA	TRBV5-5	13	TGTGCCAGCAGCTCCACGGACACTTACGAGCAGTACTTC	CASSSTDTYEQYF
NA	TRBJ2-7	NA	TRBV27	15	TGTGCCAGCAGTTTATCGTATCCGAGCTCCTACGAGCAGTACTTC	CASSLSYPSSYEQYF
NA	TRBJ2-2	NA	TRBV7-9	11	TGTGCCAGCAGAGACTCCGGGGAGCTGTTTTTT	CASRDSGELFF
NA	TRBJ2-3	NA	TRBV4-3	15	TGCGCCAGCAGCAGAGTAGGGGCGGAGTCAGATACGCAGTATTTT	CASSRVGAESDTQYF
NA	TRBJ2-7	few	TRBV30	14	TGTGCCTGGAGTGTACTTCAGGGTGTCGGCGAGCAGTACTTC	CAWSVLQGVGEQYF
NA	TRBJ2-5	few	TRBV20-1	11	TGCACCACGACTAGGGGAGAGACCCAGTACTTC	CTTTRGETQYF
TRBD1	TRBJ2-5	few	TRBV29-1	12	TGCAGCGAGGACAGGGCCTCGGGGACCCAGTACTTC	CSEDRASGTQYF
TRBD2	TRBJ2-3	few	TRBV20-1	17	TGCAGTGCTAGTGGGACTAGCCAGAGACTTAGCACAGATACGCAGTATTTT	CSASGTSQRLSTDTQYF
NA	TRBJ2-2	NA	TRBV6-5	17	TGTGCCAGCAGTTACTCCCCTCCCGGGTCGGCCACCGGGGAGCTGTTTTTT	CASSYSPPGSATGELFF
NA	TRBJ1-5	many	TRBV5-5	14	TGTGCCAGCAGCTTGGGACCGTTCAATCAGCCCCAGCATTTT	CASSLGPFNQPQHF
NA	TRBJ1-1	many	TRBV12-3/TRBV12-4	14	TGTGCCAGCAGTTTAGCAGGCCCGAACACTGAAGCTTTCTTT	CASSLAGPNTEAFF
NA	TRBJ1-6	few	TRBV13	14	TGTGCCAGCAGCTTAGAAGGGCCCAATTCACCCCTCCACTTT	CASSLEGPNSPLHF